A single sample is the source of the 25 T cell receptor beta chains below, sequenced in a study of T cells in Graves' hyperthyroidism and ophthalmopathy. RNA transcripts served as the template for amplifying TCR beta CDR3 regions. HTBI primers drove first-round RT-PCR of the TCR CDR3. TCRdb ran MiXCR on the multiplex PCR reads and lists one entry per CDR3 protein. Here the sample spans 650,000 to 750,000 distinct CDR3 sequences, 12% to 15% being singletons. The sample comprised blood. These receptors were obtained from a woman under 30 with Graves' hyperthyroidism.

The table lists this clonotype with many counts. The DNA of the CDR3 is TGTGCCAGCAGCTTACACACAGGGTCCTACAATGAGCAGTTCTTC. Its protein is CASSLHTGSYNEQFF. This chain links TRBV7-2 with TRBJ2-1, with D maybe TRBD1 (6 bases). The CDR3 has 15 residues. The V end lost 2 bases, the J end lost 1 base, and 9 bases lay between the germline ends. In germline, CDR1 is SGHTA, CDR2 FQGNSA.

This clonotype was detected a few times. The chain is built from TRBV27 and TRBJ2-1; tentatively, D is TRBD2 (5 bases). The CDR3 loop spans 12 amino acids. Germline V gene sequence: CDR1 MNHEY, CDR2 SMNVEV (reference sequence). Trimming took off 4 bases at V and 7 bases at J, with 8 bases between the two ends. CDR3 sequence reads: CASSSSINEQFF. CDR3 sequence (DNA): TGTGCCAGCAGTTCTAGCATAAATGAGCAGTTCTTC.

Ten or more counts support this clonotype. The chain combines TRBV28 with TRBJ2-7; D ambiguous. The germline gives CDR1 MDHEN, CDR2 SYDVKM. This CDR3 region has 13 residues. Trimming pared 4 bases from V and 4 bases from J, leaving 11 bases between. CDR3 nucleotide sequence: TGTGCCAGCAGTTCCCTTTACCTGTACGAGCAGTACTTC. This translates into CASSSLYLYEQYF.

This clonotype was seen repeatedly, ten times or more. The chain employs TRBV7-9 and TRBJ2-7; D assignment may be TRBD1 or TRBD2 (5 bases each). CDR3 length equals 14 residues. The V and J ends lost 5 bases and 2 bases respectively, with 13 bases between them. Germline CDR1 is SEHNR and CDR2 is FQNEAQ (reference sequence). CDR3 coding DNA: TGTGCCAGCAGCCCTCGGGACGGTCCCTACGAGCAGTACTTC. Translating it yields CASSPRDGPYEQYF.

This clonotype was recorded a few times. CDR3 in DNA: TGTGCCAGCAGCTTGGCTGTGGCGCGTACTGAAGCTTTCTTT. Its protein is CASSLAVARTEAFF. V is TRBV5-5 and J is TRBJ1-1; no firm D call. This CDR3 has 14 amino acids. CDR1 is SGHKS, CDR2 YYEKEE, per germline (reference sequence). V lost 0 bases, J lost 5 bases, and 11 bases lay in between. The whole variable domain, remainder taken from reference TRBV5-5 and TRBJ1-1, is DAGVTQSPTHLIKTRGQQVTLRCSPISGHKSVSWYQQVLGQGPQFIFQYYEKEERGRGNFPDRFSARQFPNYSSELNVNALLLGDSALYLCASSLAVARTEAFFGQGTRLTVV.

This sequence joins TRBV6-2 or TRBV6-3 and TRBJ1-4; TRBD1 might be the D (5 bases). The CDR3 has 11 residues. V was clipped by 8 bases and J by 7 bases, with 8 bases between them. Per germline, CDR1 MNHEY and CDR2 SVGEGT. CDR3 DNA sequence: TGTGCCAGCGGGGGAACTGAAAAACTGTTTTTT. This gives the protein CASGGTEKLFF.

V usage is TRBV20-1 and J usage is TRBJ1-6; no clear D gene. The CDR3 length is 14 residues. CDR1 and CDR2 from the germline V gene are DFQATT and SNEGSKA (reference sequence). Trimming cost V 3 bases and J 9 bases, with 15 bases left between them. CDR3 nucleotides: TGCAGTGCTAGTGGAGACAATTGGGGTTCACCCCTCCACTTT. It encodes CSASGDNWGSPLHF.

This clonotype was observed many times. This sequence joins TRBV7-9 and TRBJ2-7; D not resolved. Germline lookup yields CDR1 SEHNR and CDR2 FQNEAQ (reference sequence). Trimming removed 6 bases at V and 5 bases at J, with 8 bases between. The CDR3 is made up of 11 amino acids. CDR3 loop: CASSLFDEQYF. CDR3 bases: TGTGCCAGCAGTTTATTTGACGAGCAGTACTTC.

This clonotype appeared many times. V is TRBV11-3 and J is TRBJ2-1; 7 bases align to TRBD1. CDR1 is SGHNT, CDR2 YENEEA, per germline. Trimming at V came to 2 bases and at J to 7 bases, leaving 5 bases not matched to a gene. The CDR3 is 14 amino acids. The CDR3 DNA follows: TGTGCCAGCAGCTTACTACAGGGGAAAAATGAGCAGTTCTTC. This encodes CASSLLQGKNEQFF.

On this clonotype itself: Likely a read error: the CDR3 ends without its conserved phenylalanine or tryptophan. The rearrangement joins TRBV30 to TRBJ1-2, with D hard to call. V lost 0 bases and J 4 bases, leaving 12 bases between the germline ends. There are 14 residues in the CDR3. CDR1 is GTSNPN, CDR2 SVGIG, per germline (reference sequence). As DNA, the CDR3 is TGTGCCTGGAGTGTACTTGGGGTTCGCTATGGCTACACCATC. Protein product: CAWSVLGVRYGYTI.

This clonotype was recorded at least ten times. The CDR3 loop is CASSYSNEVPQHF. CDR3 nucleotide sequence: TGTGCCAGCAGTTACTCGAATGAGGTACCCCAGCATTTT. This chain links TRBV6-2 or TRBV6-3 with TRBJ1-5; D is uncertain. The CDR3 has 13 amino acids. Germline values: CDR1 MNHEY, CDR2 SVGEGT. Between the trimmed V and J ends, which lost 0 bases and 10 bases, there was a span of 10 bases.

This clonotype has a count of ten or more. This sequence joins TRBV5-6 and TRBJ2-1, with D hard to call. Deletions cut 0 bases from V and 11 bases from J, with 9 bases between. Germline V lookup: CDR1 SGHDT, CDR2 YYEEEE. The CDR3 is 12 amino acids. The CDR3 reads CASSLGGRQQFF. CDR3 coding DNA: TGTGCCAGCAGCTTGGGTGGTCGCCAGCAGTTCTTC.

The chain couples TRBV14 to TRBJ2-7, with TRBD2 identical over 10 bases. Germline V gene lookup returns CDR1 SGHDN and CDR2 FVKESK. This CDR3 region has 15 residues. V shed 4 bases, J shed 5 bases, and the junction held 8 bases outside the gene matches. CDR3 DNA: TGTGCCAGCAGCCCCCTGTCTAGCGGGAGCGACGAGCAGTACTTC. The encoded protein is CASSPLSSGSDEQYF.

In this sample, this clonotype turned up a few times. The chain recombines TRBV4-1 with TRBJ2-5, with D perhaps matching TRBD1 or TRBD2 (5 bases each). The CDR3 extends over 19 amino acids. Germline V gives CDR1 MGHRA, CDR2 YSYEKL. Trimming stripped 5 bases from V and 5 bases from J, with 30 bases between. CDR3 loop: CASSSYPTGPRATRETQYF. The CDR3 DNA reads as TGCGCCAGCAGCTCGTATCCCACGGGACCAAGGGCGACCCGGGAGACCCAGTACTTC.

This clonotype was seen ten or more times. The chain couples TRBV6-5 to TRBJ2-5; D is uncertain. This CDR3 contains 17 residues. The V gene's germline CDR1 is MNHEY and CDR2 SVGAGI. Trimming stripped 2 bases from V and 2 bases from J, with 18 bases between. The CDR3 spells CASSYLEDPEWQETQYF. CDR3 coding DNA: TGTGCCAGCAGTTACCTCGAGGACCCAGAGTGGCAAGAGACCCAGTACTTC.

The chain employs TRBV12-3 or TRBV12-4 and TRBJ1-4; the D is unclear. The CDR3 is made up of 15 amino acids. The V and J ends lost 2 bases and 5 bases respectively, with 12 bases between them. The chain's CDR3 is CASSLLAAGNEKLFF. Here the CDR3 DNA reads TGTGCCAGCAGTTTACTGGCAGCCGGGAATGAAAAACTGTTTTTT.

There are many counts of this clonotype. For the CDR3, the DNA is TGTGCCAGCAGCTCAGAGAGACTAGCGGGAGGGCGTCACACAGATACGCAGTATTTT. It specifies CASSSERLAGGRHTDTQYF. The V gene is TRBV11-2, the J gene TRBJ2-3; TRBD2 aligns across 14 bases. The CDR3 consists of 19 residues. V lost 4 bases to trimming and J lost 2 bases; unmatched junction nucleotides: 11. Germline V lookup: CDR1 SGHAT, CDR2 FQNNGV. The full variable domain, its missing parts supplied by reference TRBV11-2 and TRBJ2-3, is EAGVAQSPRYKIIEKRQSVAFWCNPISGHATLYWYQQILGQGPKLLIQFQNNGVVDDSQLPKDRFSAERLKGVDSTLKIQPAKLEDSAVYLCASSSERLAGGRHTDTQYFGPGTRLTVL.

J is TRBJ2-2 and V is TRBV6-5; unclear D gene. The ends were cut back, 1 base at V and 6 bases at J, with 3 bases in the middle. CDR1 and CDR2 from the germline V gene are MNHEY and SVGAGI. The CDR3 has 12 amino acids. In nucleotides, the CDR3 is TGTGCCAGCAGTTACTGGGCCGGGGAGCTGTTTTTT. It codes for CASSYWAGELFF.

This clonotype came up many times. The rearrangement uses TRBV2 and TRBJ2-7, with 9 nucleotides matching TRBD2. J gave up 2 bases and V 6 bases, and 2 bases lay outside the gene matches. The CDR3 runs to 13 residues. Germline V CDR1 and CDR2: SNHLY, FYNNEI. The CDR3, as DNA: TGTGCCAGCAGGGCTAGCGGGACCTACGAGCAGTACTTC. This encodes CASRASGTYEQYF.

The table lists this clonotype with many counts. V and J are TRBV11-2 and TRBJ2-7, with TRBD2 matching 7 bases. Germline V gene data show CDR1 as SGHAT and CDR2 as FQNNGV. V trimming: 3 bases; J trimming: 2 bases; junction bases outside the gene matches: 7. This CDR3 has 15 amino acids. The CDR3 sequence: CASSFSGGGAYEQYF. Written as DNA, the CDR3 is TGTGCCAGCAGCTTCTCTGGGGGGGGAGCCTACGAGCAGTACTTC.

This clonotype was picked up a small number of times. The rearrangement uses TRBV6-2 or TRBV6-3 and TRBJ2-7; 7 bases are shared with TRBD2. From germline, CDR1 is MNHEY and CDR2 SVGEGT. The CDR3 runs to 14 residues. V lost 8 bases and J lost 0; bases outside the gene matches: 7. The CDR3 nucleotides read TGTGCCAGCCTCGGACTAGACAGCTCCTACGAGCAGTACTTC. It translates to CASLGLDSSYEQYF.

This clonotype occurred many times. This rearrangement joins TRBV19 to TRBJ1-1; 8 bases are a match to TRBD1. The CDR3 covers 15 residues. V lost 6 bases and J lost 1; bases outside the gene matches: 7. Germline values: CDR1 LNHDA, CDR2 SQIVND (reference sequence). The CDR3 sequence: CASRGAGGGNTEAFF. The CDR3 bases are TGTGCCAGTAGGGGGGCAGGGGGCGGGAACACTGAAGCTTTCTTT.

The chain uses TRBV9 and TRBJ1-5, with D perhaps TRBD1 (5 bases). The CDR3 has 15 residues. The ends were cut back, 2 bases at V and 1 base at J, with 10 bases in the middle. The germline CDR1 and CDR2 sequences are SGDLS and YYNGEE. The CDR3: CASSVGTLSNQPQHF. The DNA for the CDR3 is TGTGCCAGCAGCGTCGGGACCCTGAGCAATCAGCCCCAGCATTTT.

Many counts were recorded for this clonotype. V gene TRBV6-2 or TRBV6-3 combines with J gene TRBJ1-1; D is unresolved. This CDR3 contains 13 residues. The V end lost 7 bases, the J end lost 0 bases, and 9 bases lay between the germline ends. Germline V gives CDR1 MNHEY, CDR2 SVGEGT. The CDR3 DNA is TGTGCCAGCAATGACCCGATGAACACTGAAGCTTTCTTT. Translation: CASNDPMNTEAFF.

This clonotype turned up a few times. The gene calls are TRBV6-1 and TRBJ1-6; D ambiguous. The V and J ends lost 5 bases and 6 bases respectively, with 14 bases between them. The CDR3 extends over 15 amino acids. Per germline, CDR1 MNHNS and CDR2 SASEGT. CDR3 DNA: TGTGCCAGCAGTTTCGACCGGCAACTTAATTCACCCCTCCACTTT. Encoded protein: CASSFDRQLNSPLHF.